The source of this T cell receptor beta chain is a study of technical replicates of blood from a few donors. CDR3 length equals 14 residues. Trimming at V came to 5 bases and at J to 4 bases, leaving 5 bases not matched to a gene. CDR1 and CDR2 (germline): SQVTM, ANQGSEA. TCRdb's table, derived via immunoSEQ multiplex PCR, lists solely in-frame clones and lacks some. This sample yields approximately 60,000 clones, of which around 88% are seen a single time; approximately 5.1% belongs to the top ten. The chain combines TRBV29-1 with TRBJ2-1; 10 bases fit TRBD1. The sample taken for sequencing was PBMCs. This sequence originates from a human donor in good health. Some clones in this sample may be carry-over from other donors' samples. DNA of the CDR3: TGCAGCGTTCAGACAGGGGGCTGGTACAATGAGCAGTTCTTC. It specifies CSVQTGGWYNEQFF.